The 14 T cell receptor beta chains in this list originate from one sample, sequenced in a study of cytomegalovirus exposure and HLA in healthy donors. With 60 Vbeta and 13 Jbeta primers, the PCR was carried out. The repertoire was sequenced with immunoSEQ multiplex PCR; TCRdb's copy has only in-frame clones and lacks some. The sample carries about 210,000 clones, roughly 74% recorded once. Sequenced input: PBMCs. The receptors were sampled from a woman in her thirties in good health and CMV-seropositive.

There are a few counts of this clone. The chain carries TRBV5-5 and TRBJ2-7; unclear D gene. The V end was cut by 4 bases, the J end by 1 base, with 12 bases between. CDR1 is SGHKS and CDR2 is YYEKEE in the germline V gene (reference sequence). The CDR3 runs to 14 residues. CDR3 sequence (DNA): TGTGCCAGCAGCCTTCAGCTCGGGTCCTACGAGCAGTACTTC. This gives the protein CASSLQLGSYEQYF.

This chain links TRBV6-5 with TRBJ2-7; tentative D call: TRBD1 (6 bases). The CDR3 totals 14 residues. Germline V lookup: CDR1 MNHEY, CDR2 SVGAGI. V lost 9 bases to trimming and J lost 1 base, with 16 bases between them. CDR3: CASYAGGGSYEQYF. CDR3 DNA: TGTGCCAGTTACGCTGGGGGCGGATCCTACGAGCAGTACTTC.

The chain joins TRBV28 to TRBJ1-5, with D tentatively TRBD1 (6 bases). CDR1 is MDHEN and CDR2 is SYDVKM in the germline V gene. The CDR3 covers 15 residues. V lost 6 bases and J lost 6, with 18 bases in between. Here the CDR3 reads CASSNRGGGGQPQHF. The DNA for the CDR3 is TGTGCCAGCAGCAACCGCGGGGGCGGAGGTCAGCCCCAGCATTTT.

CDR3 protein: CASSGGTGRTDTQYF. CDR3 DNA: TGCGCCAGCAGCGGAGGGACAGGGCGTACAGATACGCAGTATTTT. V gene TRBV5-1 combines with J gene TRBJ2-3; 9 bases align to TRBD1. The germline CDR1 and CDR2 sequences are SGHRS and YFSETQ. The J segment lost 3 bases and the V segment lost 4 bases, leaving 6 bases of the junction unmatched. The CDR3 has 15 amino acids. Based on the CDR3 plus reference TRBV5-1 and TRBJ2-3, the full variable domain is KAGVTQTPRYLIKTRGQQVTLSCSPISGHRSVSWYQQTPGQGLQFLFEYFSETQRNKGNFPGRFSGRQFSNSRSEMNVSTLELGDSALYLCASSGGTGRTDTQYFGPGTRLTVL.

V and J are TRBV6-1 and TRBJ1-3; no clear D. The germline V gene has CDR1 MNHNS and CDR2 SASEGT. CDR3 length equals 14 residues. Trimming stripped 2 bases from V and 0 bases from J, with 5 bases between. CDR3 sequence reads: CASSELSSGNTIYF. The CDR3 DNA is TGTGCCAGCAGTGAACTGAGCTCTGGAAACACCATATATTTT.

The table lists this clone with a few counts. The genes are TRBV7-6 and TRBJ2-2; TRBD2 might be the D (5 bases). V was cut by 1 base and J by 4 bases, with 10 bases left in between. The CDR3 loop spans 15 amino acids. Germline lookup yields CDR1 SGHVS and CDR2 FNYEAQ. CDR3: CASSLDTRSTGELFF. CDR3 DNA: TGTGCCAGCAGCTTAGATACTAGATCCACCGGGGAGCTGTTTTTT.

The J gene is TRBJ1-2, the V gene TRBV19; the D gene is possibly TRBD1 (6 bases). The ends were cut back, 4 bases at V and 8 bases at J, with 14 bases in the middle. In germline, CDR1 is LNHDA, CDR2 SQIVND (reference sequence). This CDR3 has 13 residues. The chain's CDR3 is CASSTRTGRGYTF. DNA for the CDR3: TGTGCCAGTAGTACTAGAACAGGGAGAGGCTACACCTTC.

Here the CDR3 DNA reads TGCGCCAGCAGTTTTGGGTCTAGCGGGGTCCGCGGGACCTACGAGCAGTACTTC. Translation gives CASSFGSSGVRGTYEQYF. This chain joins TRBV23-1 and TRBJ2-7; the match to TRBD2 covers 9 bases. TRBV23-1 qualifies as an ORF whose function is uncertain. CDR3 length: 18 amino acids. The V and J ends lost 5 bases and 2 bases, in that order; junction bases with no gene match: 16.

This sequence joins TRBV28 and TRBJ1-5; the match to TRBD1 covers 7 bases. This CDR3 comprises 17 residues. CDR1 is MDHEN, CDR2 SYDVKM, per germline. The V segment lost 1 base and the J segment 2 bases; nucleotides outside the gene matches: 8. The CDR3 DNA sequence: TGTGCCAGCAGTTTATCGATAGGGACAGAGGGCAATCAGCCCCAGCATTTT. As protein: CASSLSIGTEGNQPQHF.

In its sample, this clone was seen once. The gene calls are TRBV2 and TRBJ2-3, with D unresolved. Trimming removed 6 bases at V and 2 bases at J, with 9 bases between. CDR3 length equals 13 residues. Germline CDR1 and CDR2: SNHLY and FYNNEI. The CDR3 region has the DNA TGTGCCAGCAGCCTCCCCGTCACAGATACGCAGTATTTT. It codes for CASSLPVTDTQYF.

V usage is TRBV5-1 and J usage is TRBJ2-7, with TRBD2 matching 7 bases. CDR3 length: 15 amino acids. Trimming removed 3 bases from V and 10 bases from J; junction bases left unmatched: 16. Germline loops: CDR1 SGHRS, CDR2 YFSETQ. This CDR3 reads CASSSGLETGYVQYF. The CDR3 DNA reads TGCGCCAGCAGCTCTGGACTAGAGACGGGCTACGTCCAGTACTTC.

This clone turned up a few times. This chain links TRBV5-1 with TRBJ2-1; D is undetermined. V was trimmed by 0 bases and J by 1 base, leaving 11 bases between them. Germline lookup yields CDR1 SGHRS and CDR2 YFSETQ. The CDR3 runs 16 residues. CDR3: CASSLAGELSYNEQFF. The CDR3 nucleotides are TGCGCCAGCAGCTTGGCCGGTGAGTTATCCTACAATGAGCAGTTCTTC. The full variable domain, in which reference TRBV5-1 and TRBJ2-1 provide the parts outside the CDR3, is KAGVTQTPRYLIKTRGQQVTLSCSPISGHRSVSWYQQTPGQGLQFLFEYFSETQRNKGNFPGRFSGRQFSNSRSEMNVSTLELGDSALYLCASSLAGELSYNEQFFGPGTRLTVL.

This sequence joins TRBV27 and TRBJ2-6; a weak D match, TRBD2 (5 bases). The germline V and J ends were trimmed by 7 bases and 0 bases, with 16 bases remaining between them. Per germline, CDR1 MNHEY and CDR2 SMNVEV (reference sequence). This CDR3 is built from 17 residues. The CDR3 DNA reads as TGTGCCAGCACACTCAGTGGGGAGAGCTCTGGGGCCAACGTCCTGACTTTC. Encoded protein: CASTLSGESSGANVLTF.

A single count supports this clone. This chain links TRBV9 with TRBJ1-5, with TRBD1 matching over 7 bases. The CDR3 has 15 residues. The V gene's germline CDR1 is SGDLS and CDR2 YYNGEE. V shed 4 bases and J 4 bases; nucleotides not matched to a gene: 8. CDR3 in amino acids: CASSPGTALNQPQHF. In DNA, the CDR3 is TGTGCCAGCAGCCCCGGGACAGCCTTAAATCAGCCCCAGCATTTT.